The 4 T cell receptor beta chains presented below share a single source sample, sequenced in a study of identical twins. TCRdb independently ran MiXCR on the 5' RACE reads; one entry per CDR3 protein. The data contain under 900,000 distinct CDR3 sequences, around an eighth of them seen just once; the ten biggest clones take up roughly 1.5%. These same records also appear under a second study, on yellow fever vaccine responses in identical twins.

The sequenced sample was PBMCs. Every receptor here comes from a woman aged 18 to 35 in good health.

The genes are TRBV12-3 or TRBV12-4 and TRBJ1-2; D is possibly TRBD1 (6 bases). The germline V and J ends were trimmed by 6 bases and 5 bases, with 13 bases remaining between them. CDR3 length: 13 residues. This chain's CDR3 is CASSKQGPYGYTF. CDR3 nucleotides: TGTGCCAGCAGCAAACAGGGCCCGTATGGCTACACCTTC.

The V gene is TRBV5-1, the J gene TRBJ2-5; TRBD1 is a possible D gene (5 bases). V was cut by 0 bases and J by 3 bases, with 12 bases left in between. Germline assignment: CDR1 SGHRS and CDR2 YFSETQ. This CDR3 contains 15 residues. As DNA, the CDR3 is TGCGCCAGCAGCTTGGGCCCCACAGGCGAAGAGACCCAGTACTTC. It translates to CASSLGPTGEETQYF.

A few counts support this clonotype. The chain employs TRBV2 and TRBJ2-3, with D uncertain. Germline V lookup: CDR1 SNHLY, CDR2 FYNNEI. Between the trimmed V and J ends, which lost 5 bases and 4 bases, there was a span of 16 bases. The CDR3 extends over 15 amino acids. The CDR3 protein is CASSSGPLRSDTQYF. Here the CDR3 DNA reads TGTGCCAGCAGTTCGGGCCCCCTACGGTCAGATACGCAGTATTTT.

The chain links TRBV20-1 to TRBJ2-1, with D possibly being TRBD2 (7 bases). Germline assignment: CDR1 DFQATT and CDR2 SNEGSKA (reference sequence). Trimming cost V 6 bases and J 11 bases, with 14 bases left between them. The CDR3 is made up of 11 amino acids. The CDR3 region is CSAQEGGKQFF. The CDR3, as DNA: TGCAGTGCCCAAGAGGGGGGGAAGCAGTTCTTC.